A selection of T cell receptor beta chains follows, all from one sample in a study of T cell changes during pregnancy in multiple sclerosis. TCRdb keeps only in-frame clones here, not all; method: immunoSEQ multiplex PCR. The table includes over 90,000 clones, 90% detected once. The sequenced sample was peripheral blood, obtained in the second trimester of pregnancy. These receptors originate from a female donor in good health, enrolled as a control in a pregnancy study. Both conserved end residues are part of each CDR3.

TRBV2	15	TRBJ1-1	CASSDRGQMNTEAFF
TRBV4-3	14	TRBJ1-4	CASSPLQGAGVLFF
TRBV5-6	16	TRBJ1-5	CASSPGTGGYNQPQHF
TRBV18	14	-	CASSKTSGEYEQYF
TRBV5-4	13	TRBJ2-3	CASAGGPEDTQYF
TRBV9	16	TRBJ2-3	CASSSRLAGRTDTQYF
TRBV9	16	TRBJ1-3	CASSRRGRSSGNTIYF
TRBV28	15	TRBJ2-2	CASSEREGTTGELFF
TRBV4-1	17	TRBJ2-4	CASSRAPGLVMEDIQYF
TRBV7-9	15	TRBJ1-4	CASSLEGRINEKLFF